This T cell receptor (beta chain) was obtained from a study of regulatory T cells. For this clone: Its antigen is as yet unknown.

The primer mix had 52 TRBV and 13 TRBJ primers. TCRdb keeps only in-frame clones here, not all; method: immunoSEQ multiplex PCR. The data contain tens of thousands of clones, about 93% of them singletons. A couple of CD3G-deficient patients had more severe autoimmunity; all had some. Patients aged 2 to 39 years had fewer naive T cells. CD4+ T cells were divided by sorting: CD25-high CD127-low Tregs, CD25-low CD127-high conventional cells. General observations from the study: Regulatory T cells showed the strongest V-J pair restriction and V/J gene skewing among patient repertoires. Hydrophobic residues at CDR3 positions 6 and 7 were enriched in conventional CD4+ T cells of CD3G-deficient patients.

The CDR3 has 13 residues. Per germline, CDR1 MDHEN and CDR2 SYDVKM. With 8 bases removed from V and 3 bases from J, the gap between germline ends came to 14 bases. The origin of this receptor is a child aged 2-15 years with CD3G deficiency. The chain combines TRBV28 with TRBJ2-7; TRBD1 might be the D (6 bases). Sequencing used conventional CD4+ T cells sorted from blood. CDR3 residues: CASGGGGVYEQYF. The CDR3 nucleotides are TGTGCCAGCGGGGGCGGTGGGGTCTACGAGCAGTACTTC.